This T cell receptor (beta chain) originates from a study of Graves' ophthalmopathy and Graves' hyperthyroidism. The authors amplified TCR beta CDR3 regions, and they did so from RNA transcripts for repertoire sequencing. First-round RT-PCR with HTBI primers preceded a second-round multiplex PCR. One entry per CDR3 protein, called by TCRdb with MiXCR from the multiplex PCR reads. The table has under 800,000 distinct CDR3 sequences, over 20% seen once. V was clipped by 5 bases and J by 5 bases, with 16 bases between them. CDR3 length: 14 residues. CDR1 and CDR2 from the germline V gene are MDHEN and SYDVKM. With respect to this clonotype: The target antigen is unknown.

Study-wide results and limits: Blood was where most expanded thyroid clonotypes above 0.001 frequency also turned up.

Researchers turned away patients with other autoimmune diseases, uncontrolled infections, pregnancy or lactation. Diagnosis used clinical symptoms, serum thyroxine, TRAb, thyroid ultrasound and orbital computed tomography. Fresh peripheral blood (about 10 ml) yielded the PBMCs. Sequences were obtained from peripheral blood. The rearrangement uses TRBV28 and TRBJ2-7, with D possibly TRBD1 on 5 matching bases. This TCR came from a woman under 30 with stable Graves' hyperthyroidism. Some clones in this sample may be carry-over from other donors' samples. CDR3 loop: CASSPQEFLHEQYF. DNA for the CDR3: TGTGCCAGCAGTCCACAGGAGTTTCTTCACGAGCAGTACTTC.